The source of this T cell receptor beta chain is a study of blood T cell repertoires in COVID-19 (TCRdb year 2020). About the full investigation: Samples from collaborators originated in the United States, Italy and Spain and spanned both the acute and convalescent phases of COVID-19. A de-identified subject ID, COVID-19 status, age in years and sex were almost always included in the sample metadata. Subjects who had been exposed to COVID-19, were actively infected with it, or had recovered from it provided the deeply sampled blood TCRbeta repertoires that made up the dataset. Where available, HLA class I and class II types were taken from metadata supplied by the sample provider and were not determined by assay-based typing. The samples were drawn from the first 160 participants of the ongoing ImmuneRACE study and from more than 1,000 subjects provided by 6 global collaborators. The repertoires were made available in a free public database intended to serve as a resource for research on the immune response to SARS-CoV-2. The material from the prospective study consisted of cDNA or gDNA derived from T cells, B-cell-depleted T cells, or PBMCs. What the study reported, not specific to this receptor: The amount of clinical and demographic metadata varied by source and participant and was provided uncurated.

With regard to this clone: Its antigen is unknown. The record has no base qualities; no much larger clone is one base away.

Sequences MNHEY (CDR1) and SVGEGT (CDR2) are obtained from the germline V gene. V loses 2 bases, J loses 3 bases, and the germline ends lie 14 bases apart. The cysteine opens and the phenylalanine closes a CDR3 of 15 amino acids. The DNA shown is the 45-base CDR3, in frame from base 1. Collaborating institutions collected whole blood in K2EDTA tubes following their own protocols. For TCRbeta analysis, collaborators shipped samples as frozen whole blood, isolated PBMCs, or DNA extracted from either of those sample types. TCRbeta CDR3 regions were amplified from genomic DNA using the immunoSEQ Assay, a bias-controlled multiplex PCR. Per the original workflow: Within the assay, amplification of reference gene primers was used to estimate how many nucleated cells each sample contained. To quantify the absolute abundance of each unique TCRbeta CDR3 rearrangement, sequence reads were collapsed and filtered. For each sample, productive Simpson clonality was calculated as the square root of Simpson's diversity index across productive rearrangements. The table was pulled from immuneACCESS by TCRdb, which kept in-frame rearrangements only. Such tables lose some clones; where checked, under half of the loss comes from unresolved V genes, and the rest has no known cause. V and J calls and clone size are those listed in that table; D and trimming were worked out from the DNA. The sample data list 150,000 to 200,000 clones, and about 86% of these were observed just once. Jointly, the top ten make up approximately 7% of the sample.

Recombination connected TRBV6-2 or TRBV6-3 to TRBJ2-7; TRBD2 is a possible D gene, resting on 5 matching bases. The specimen was peripheral blood. The sequence came from a man aged 50 to 60 with active or convalescent COVID-19. Here is the DNA: TGTGCCAGCAGTTACAGCGGAAGCCGGGGCTACGAGCAGTACTTC. It encodes CASSYSGSRGYEQYF.